These 9 T cell receptor beta chains originate from one sample sequenced in a study of blood T cell repertoires in COVID-19. Only in-frame clones appear in the TCRdb table, and some are missing; sequencing was by immunoSEQ multiplex PCR. The sample lists about 10,000 clones, 65% to 90% occurring once. The sequenced material came from peripheral blood. These receptor sequences come from a human donor in a cohort sampled during active COVID-19.

The CDR3 reads CASSLVLWAPNSPLHF. The CDR3, as DNA: TGTGCCAGCAGCTTAGTTTTGTGGGCCCCCAATTCACCCCTCCACTTT. The chain links TRBV7-8 to TRBJ1-6, with no clear D. Trimming took 1 base from V and 7 from J, leaving 14 bases between them. The CDR3 loop spans 16 amino acids. Germline V gene lookup returns CDR1 SGHVS and CDR2 FQNEAQ. The variable domain in full, with the rest retrieved from reference TRBV7-8 and TRBJ1-6, is GAGVSQSPRYKVAKRGQDVALRCDPISGHVSLFWYQQALGQGPEFLTYFQNEAQLDKSGLPSDRFFAERPEGSVSTLKIQRTQQEDSAVYLCASSLVLWAPNSPLHFGNGTRLTVT.

The V and J genes are TRBV18 and TRBJ1-4, with D perhaps matching TRBD1 (6 bases). The germline V gene encodes CDR1 KGHSH and CDR2 LQKENI. The V gene lost 3 bases and the J gene lost 8 bases, with 13 bases spanning the gap. The CDR3 totals 14 residues. In DNA, the CDR3 is TGTGCCAGCTCACCCCGGGACACGAGGGAAAAACTGTTTTTT. It is translated as CASSPRDTREKLFF.

The J gene is TRBJ2-1, the V gene TRBV28; a weak D match, TRBD1 (7 bases). Germline-derived CDR1 and CDR2 are MDHEN and SYDVKM. V was pared by 7 bases and J by 0 bases, with 19 bases between. This CDR3 has 17 residues. CDR3 coding DNA: TGTGCCAGCACCGCAGGGGGACTTAGGATCTCCTACAATGAGCAGTTCTTC. It yields the protein CASTAGGLRISYNEQFF.

The rearrangement joins TRBV12-3 or TRBV12-4 to TRBJ2-3; D gene uncertain. Trimming stripped 2 bases from V and 2 bases from J, with 5 bases between. This CDR3 has 13 residues. As DNA, the CDR3 is TGTGCCAGCAGTTTAAGCTACACAGATACGCAGTATTTT. It encodes CASSLSYTDTQYF.

This clone was seen just once. The chain uses TRBV5-1 and TRBJ2-3, with D unclear. Trimming shortened V by 6 bases and J by 1 base, and 27 bases separated the two germline ends. This CDR3 contains 19 residues. Germline CDR1 SGHRS, CDR2 YFSETQ. The CDR3: CASTRKPLTYGEGTDTQYF. In DNA form, the CDR3 reads TGCGCCAGCACCCGTAAGCCCTTAACATATGGAGAAGGCACAGATACGCAGTATTTT.

This rearrangement joins TRBV13 to TRBJ1-2; weak D call: TRBD1 (6 bases). This CDR3 contains 14 residues. V shed 3 bases and J shed 6 bases, with 14 bases lying between them. Germline CDR1 reads PRHDT; CDR2 reads FYEKMQ (reference sequence). CDR3 coding DNA: TGTGCCAGCAGCTTGGGGGCAGAACGCAATGGCTACACCTTC. Protein sequence: CASSLGAERNGYTF.

The V gene is TRBV3-1 (or the pseudogene TRBV3-2), the J gene TRBJ1-2; D remains ambiguous. The germline CDR1 and CDR2 sequences are LGHDT and YNNKEL (reference sequence). The CDR3 is 13 residues long. Trimming stripped 5 bases from V and 1 base from J, with 8 bases between. The CDR3 coding sequence is TGTGCCAGCAGCGGAGCACTTAACTATGGCTACACCTTC. Translation gives CASSGALNYGYTF.

The chain combines TRBV5-4 with TRBJ2-7; perhaps TRBD1 as D (6 bases). Deletions cut 0 bases from V and 4 bases from J, with 8 bases between. The CDR3 contains 13 residues. Germline V gives CDR1 SGHNT, CDR2 YYREEE (reference sequence). The CDR3 loop is CASSLDREYEQYF. Written as DNA, the CDR3 is TGTGCCAGCAGCTTGGACAGGGAATACGAGCAGTACTTC.

This chain links TRBV5-1 with TRBJ2-7; 7 nucleotides agree with TRBD1. Germline V gene sequence: CDR1 SGHRS, CDR2 YFSETQ. Germline trimming cut 3 bases from V and 2 bases from J; bases unmatched to any gene: 5. CDR3 length: 14 residues. CDR3 sequence: CASSWSTGTYEQYF. CDR3 in DNA: TGCGCCAGCAGCTGGTCGACAGGGACCTACGAGCAGTACTTC.